A single sample gave rise to the 15 T cell receptor beta chains below, sequenced in a study of shared clonotypes between healthy human individuals. CD8 cells regarded as naive lacked CD45RO, were positively chosen for CCR7, and omitted terminally differentiated effector memory CD45RA+ cells. Using immunoSEQ multiplex PCR, the repertoire was profiled, and TCRdb retains in-frame clones only, with some absent. The table lists roughly 2,000,000 clones, roughly 94% of them singletons. The sequencing input was naive CD8+ T cells sorted from blood. The receptors stem from a man aged 18 to 29 in good health.

The genes are TRBV5-6 and TRBJ1-2; no clear D gene. This CDR3 is built from 14 residues. V was shortened by 2 bases and J by 2 bases, with 10 bases between the two germline ends. The germline V gene encodes CDR1 SGHDT and CDR2 YYEEEE. The CDR3, as DNA: TGTGCCAGCAGCTTTGTAGCGCAGAACTATGGCTACACCTTC. This codes for CASSFVAQNYGYTF.

The rearrangement joins TRBV5-7 to TRBJ2-3; D is possibly TRBD2 (5 bases). TRBV5-7 carries the ORF label, with uncertain function. Trimming took 6 bases from V and 0 from J, leaving 20 bases between them. This CDR3 region has 17 residues. CDR3 sequence reads: CASTGLAGFFSTDTQYF. The CDR3 region has the DNA TGTGCCAGCACAGGATTGGCGGGCTTCTTCAGCACAGATACGCAGTATTTT.

The sample holds one count of this clone. The rearrangement joins TRBV7-6 to TRBJ1-1; D may be TRBD1 (6 bases). The CDR3 is made up of 14 amino acids. V lost 5 bases to trimming and J lost 4 bases, with 14 bases between them. Germline-derived CDR1 and CDR2 are SGHVS and FNYEAQ. CDR3 in DNA: TGTGCCAGCAGCCCAGGGTGGGGGCCCACTGAAGCTTTCTTT. Its protein product is CASSPGWGPTEAFF.

The J gene is TRBJ2-5, the V gene TRBV2; D may be TRBD1 or TRBD2 (5 bases each). The ends were cut back, 0 bases at V and 1 base at J, with 15 bases in the middle. CDR3 length: 17 amino acids. CDR1 is SNHLY and CDR2 is FYNNEI in the germline V gene. CDR3 sequence reads: CASSEALRGWTQETQYF. The CDR3 DNA reads TGTGCCAGCAGTGAAGCGCTTCGGGGCTGGACCCAAGAGACCCAGTACTTC.

The chain uses TRBV28 and TRBJ2-1, with 7 positions matching TRBD1. CDR1 MDHEN and CDR2 SYDVKM come from the germline V gene. The CDR3 is made up of 12 amino acids. V was clipped by 11 bases and J by 6 bases; unmatched bases: 7. The CDR3 protein is CASNRGGNEQFF. Written as DNA, the CDR3 is TGTGCCTCAAACAGGGGCGGCAATGAGCAGTTCTTC. The whole variable domain, remainder taken from reference TRBV28 and TRBJ2-1, is DVKVTQSSRYLVKRTGEKVFLECVQDMDHENMFWYRQDPGLGLRLIYFSYDVKMKEKGDIPEGYSVSREKKERFSLILESASTNQTSMYLCASNRGGNEQFFGPGTRLTVL.

The gene calls are TRBV6-1 and TRBJ1-1; weak D call: TRBD1 (5 bases). Germline V gene sequence: CDR1 MNHNS, CDR2 SASEGT. Trimming took off 0 bases at V and 0 bases at J, with 11 bases between the two ends. This CDR3 is built from 16 residues. CDR3 bases: TGTGCCAGCAGTGAAGCGGGGGAGGGGTTGAACACTGAAGCTTTCTTT. It encodes CASSEAGEGLNTEAFF.

This clone appeared a single time. The J gene is TRBJ1-1, the V gene TRBV6-5; weak D call: TRBD1 (6 bases). Germline V gene lookup returns CDR1 MNHEY and CDR2 SVGAGI. The V end was cut by 7 bases, the J end by 1 base, with 13 bases between. The CDR3 totals 14 residues. DNA of the CDR3: TGTGCCAGCACCTTAGGACAGACGAACACTGAAGCTTTCTTT. This sequence encodes CASTLGQTNTEAFF.

V gene TRBV7-9 combines with J gene TRBJ2-1, with 9 positions matching TRBD1. There are 16 residues in the CDR3. The germline gives CDR1 SEHNR, CDR2 FQNEAQ (reference sequence). V was pared by 4 bases and J by 0 bases, with 4 bases of the junction left unmatched. DNA of the CDR3: TGTGCCAGCAGCTCTAGGACAGGGGTCTCCTACAATGAGCAGTTCTTC. Protein: CASSSRTGVSYNEQFF.

About this clone itself: At one end, the junction sequence differs from germline, possibly due to a read error. The V call is TRBV5-5, the J call TRBJ2-5; D remains unclear. The CDR3 extends over 17 amino acids. CDR1 and CDR2 (germline): SGHKS, YYEKEE (reference sequence). In nucleotides, the CDR3 is TGTGCCAGCAACTTGAACCCTGTTTCTACGTACCAAGAGACCCAGTACTTC. It codes for CASNLNPVSTYQETQYF.

The chain employs TRBV11-2 and TRBJ2-1; D is tentatively TRBD1 or TRBD2 (5 bases each). Germline V gene lookup returns CDR1 SGHAT and CDR2 FQNNGV. CDR3 size: 17 residues. V shed 5 bases and J shed 0 bases, with 17 bases lying between them. CDR3 coding DNA: TGTGCCAGCAGCGGAACGGACTGGGGGAGCTCCTACAATGAGCAGTTCTTC. Protein: CASSGTDWGSSYNEQFF.

V gene TRBV11-2 combines with J gene TRBJ2-2, with 7 nucleotides matching TRBD2. V was clipped by 4 bases and J by 5 bases; unmatched bases: 4. This CDR3 comprises 14 residues. Per germline, CDR1 SGHAT and CDR2 FQNNGV. CDR3 protein: CASSSGLKTGELFF. CDR3 in DNA: TGTGCCAGCAGCTCGGGACTAAAAACCGGGGAGCTGTTTTTT. Filled out from reference TRBV11-2 and TRBJ2-2, the complete variable domain reads EAGVAQSPRYKIIEKRQSVAFWCNPISGHATLYWYQQILGQGPKLLIQFQNNGVVDDSQLPKDRFSAERLKGVDSTLKIQPAKLEDSAVYLCASSSGLKTGELFFGEGSRLTVL.

The sample holds a few counts of this clone. This chain uses TRBV4-1 with TRBJ1-1; maybe TRBD1 (5 bases). In germline, CDR1 is MGHRA, CDR2 YSYEKL. Deletions cut 8 bases from V and 4 bases from J, with 14 bases between. The CDR3 has 13 residues. CDR3 region: CASVGGSGTEAFF. The DNA for the CDR3 is TGCGCCAGCGTCGGGGGGTCGGGCACTGAAGCTTTCTTT.

The genes are TRBV6-4 and TRBJ2-2, with D uncertain. The CDR3 contains 14 residues. V lost 2 bases, J lost 3 bases, and 7 bases lay in between. Germline values: CDR1 MRHNA, CDR2 SNTAGT. The chain's CDR3 is CASSDGSDTGELFF. CDR3 bases: TGTGCCAGCAGTGACGGGTCAGACACCGGGGAGCTGTTTTTT.

The chain employs TRBV7-6 and TRBJ1-1, with TRBD1 matching 8 bases. After removal of 3 bases from V and 11 bases from J, the junction contained 17 bases not matched to a gene. CDR3 length: 16 residues. Germline loops: CDR1 SGHVS, CDR2 FNYEAQ. The CDR3 is CASSFSVIEQGEPAFF. The CDR3, as DNA: TGTGCCAGCAGCTTTAGTGTTATAGAACAGGGGGAACCGGCTTTCTTT. Combining the CDR3 with reference TRBV7-6 and TRBJ1-1 gives the whole variable domain GAGVSQSPRYKVTKRGQDVALRCDPISGHVSLYWYRQALGQGPEFLTYFNYEAQQDKSGLPNDRFSAERPEGSISTLTIQRTEQRDSAMYRCASSFSVIEQGEPAFFGQGTRLTVV.

This clone was recorded only once. The CDR3 DNA reads TGCGCCAGCAGCCAAGTTGGGACAGGGGCTTCTGGGGGCTACACCTTC. Its protein product is CASSQVGTGASGGYTF. V and J are TRBV4-1 and TRBJ1-2, with 10 positions matching TRBD1. With 1 base clipped from V and 8 bases from J, the junction kept 10 bases outside the gene matches. Germline loops: CDR1 MGHRA, CDR2 YSYEKL. This CDR3 spans 16 amino acids.